Listed here are 8 T cell receptor beta chains from one sample, sequenced in a study of T cell responses to AZD1222 COVID-19 vaccine (TCRdb year 2021). Library prep was done by the immunoSEQ multiplex PCR assay. Here the immuneACCESS table is served through TCRdb, limited to in-frame sequences with V and J called. Missing clones are a known gap in these copies; in checked studies unresolved V genes cover under half, and the rest lacks a known reason. This sample gives 110,000 or so clones in total; around 89% of them show up just once. Of the sample, 5.5% to 7.5% falls within the top ten clones. Interpreted using the paper, the time point label stands for: about 28 days (+/-7) after the second vaccine dose. This material consisted of peripheral blood, taken 28 days after the second AZD1222 dose. The receptors originated from an adult who received the AZD1222 COVID-19 vaccine.

The chain uses TRBV6-6 and TRBJ2-7; possible D gene TRBD2, 6 bases. V lost 8 bases and J lost 0, with 14 bases in between. Germline loops: CDR1 MNHNY, CDR2 SVGAGI (reference sequence). The CDR3 length is 14 residues. CDR3 loop: CASQYSGNSYEQYF. CDR3 nucleotide sequence: TGTGCCAGCCAATATAGCGGAAACTCCTACGAGCAGTACTTC.

The chain couples TRBV5-1 to TRBJ1-1; 7 bases line up with TRBD1. The CDR3 consists of 14 residues. Germline CDR1 and CDR2: SGHRS and YFSETQ. V lost 4 bases to trimming and J lost 11 bases; unmatched junction nucleotides: 14. DNA of the CDR3: TGCGCCAGCAGCCCCCGGGACAGTCCCCCAGGGGCTTTCTTT. Translating it yields CASSPRDSPPGAFF. The variable domain in full, completed from reference TRBV5-1 and TRBJ1-1, reads KAGVTQTPRYLIKTRGQQVTLSCSPISGHRSVSWYQQTPGQGLQFLFEYFSETQRNKGNFPGRFSGRQFSNSRSEMNVSTLELGDSALYLCASSPRDSPPGAFFGQGTRLTVV.

The chain employs TRBV9 and TRBJ2-2, with TRBD1 matching 8 bases. V shed 0 bases and J 7 bases; nucleotides not matched to a gene: 8. The CDR3 has 16 residues. CDR1 SGDLS and CDR2 YYNGEE come from the germline V gene. The CDR3, as DNA: TGTGCCAGCAGCGTAGGCCAGGGGGCGCCGTACGGGGAGCTGTTTTTT. Translation gives CASSVGQGAPYGELFF.

The genes are TRBV6-5 and TRBJ2-2; tentatively, D is TRBD1 (6 bases). The CDR3 runs 14 residues. Germline CDR1 reads MNHEY; CDR2 reads SVGAGI. V lost 2 bases, J lost 5 bases, and 9 bases lay in between. CDR3 DNA sequence: TGTGCCAGCAGTTACGTACAGGGAACCGGGGAGCTGTTTTTT. This gives the protein CASSYVQGTGELFF.

The DNA of the CDR3 is TGTGCCAGTACAGGGTATTTCTACAATGAGCAGTTCTTC. Its translation: CASTGYFYNEQFF. The chain carries TRBV6-5 and TRBJ2-1; TRBD1 is a possible D gene (6 bases). CDR1 is MNHEY and CDR2 is SVGAGI in the germline V gene. Trimming left V 9 bases short and J 3 bases short, with 12 bases between. This CDR3 is built from 13 residues.

The V and J genes are TRBV4-1 and TRBJ2-3; 7 bases are shared with TRBD1. V was pared by 1 base and J by 6 bases, with 7 bases of the junction left unmatched. The germline V gene encodes CDR1 MGHRA and CDR2 YSYEKL. The CDR3 extends over 15 amino acids. CDR3 DNA: TGCGCCAGCAGCCAAGGACAGGGTGGTGGGGATACGCAGTATTTT. Translating it yields CASSQGQGGGDTQYF.

The J gene is TRBJ1-2, the V gene TRBV18; no firm D call. Germline loops: CDR1 KGHSH, CDR2 LQKENI. The CDR3 runs to 11 residues. The V gene lost 3 bases and the J gene lost 8 bases, with 7 bases spanning the gap. CDR3 sequence (DNA): TGTGCCAGCTCACCCTCTGGGGGCTACACCTTC. Protein product: CASSPSGGYTF.

This chain uses TRBV5-6 with TRBJ1-6; 8 bases map to TRBD1. Per the germline V gene, CDR1 is SGHDT and CDR2 is YYEEEE. The CDR3 has 15 amino acids. The ends lost 4 bases at V and 7 bases at J; junction bases unmatched: 7. CDR3 DNA sequence: TGTGCCAGCAGCCAGTTACAGGGGGAGAATTCACCCCTCCACTTT. It encodes CASSQLQGENSPLHF.